This TCR beta chain was recovered during a study of T cell repertoires in cytomegalovirus infection. The wider study: The public TCR beta signatures pointed to both CMV infection and matching HLA type.

Findings of the study overall: HLA-C-restricted CMV-specific TCR beta clonotypes were dominant in the ex vivo response.

V was pared by 3 bases and J by 7 bases, with 9 bases between. The CDR3 consists of 13 residues. Germline lookup yields CDR1 MNHEY and CDR2 SMNVEV (reference sequence). Regarding this clonotype: The antigen is undetermined.

TCRdb fed the reads into MiXCR, producing one record per CDR3 protein. The table lists 160,000 or so distinct CDR3 sequences, 20% to 30% of them singletons. Sequencing was performed on PBMCs. The rearrangement links TRBV27 to TRBJ2-2, with a tentative D call TRBD1 (5 bases). The receptor was derived from a human donor in good health (CMV status not recorded). Some clones in this sample may be carry-over from other donors' samples. The DNA for the CDR3 is TGTGCCAGCAGTTTCGGACAAATCGGGGAGCTGTTTTTT. It encodes CASSFGQIGELFF.